This T cell receptor (beta chain) appears in the sequencing data of a study of shared clonotypes between healthy human individuals. Study outcomes and limitations: Naive subsets typically showed greater estimated richness than memory subsets. The study drew on few donors, limiting represented genetic and exposure-history diversity.

Using immunoSEQ multiplex PCR, the repertoire was profiled, and TCRdb retains in-frame clones only, with some absent. The sample consists of millions of clones, around 90% of them appearing once. On this clone itself: Its antigen is undetermined.

Memory CD4+ cells were the fraction left after CD45RA+ naive selection. Material: naive CD4+ T cells sorted from blood. Documented subset: CD45RA+ positively selected. The clonotype originates from a man aged 18 to 29 in good health.

The CDR3 reads CASSLGLAGGVNEQFF. CDR3 nucleotide sequence: TGTGCCAGCAGTTTAGGTCTGGCGGGGGGGGTCAATGAGCAGTTCTTC. This chain connects TRBV28 to TRBJ2-1; 9 positions match TRBD2. The CDR3 runs to 16 residues. V lost 2 bases and J lost 6; bases outside the gene matches: 8. Germline assignment: CDR1 MDHEN and CDR2 SYDVKM.